Listed here is a single T cell receptor (beta chain). Its antigen is as yet unknown. Every bit of the isolated RNA underwent reverse transcription, so sequencing read expressed TCRB transcripts. The method was immunoSEQ multiplex PCR; TCRdb's version includes in-frame clones alone and lacks a portion of them. The sample has roughly 340,000 clones, approximately 13% seen once. The data derive from a study of beta chain features in type 1 diabetes. Study results and limitations: Reads derived from cDNA could over-represent cells showing high TCR expression. More deletions and fewer insertions at VDJ junctions were found in patients with type 1 diabetes. Shorter templates may be favored by PCR, equally so in patients and controls. A definitive answer on HLA type influencing TCRB rearrangement was not reached here. Among all four CD4+ subsets, Type 1 diabetes patients had TCRB CDR3s that were moderately but significantly shorter.

Germline CDR1 and CDR2: SGHRS and YFSETQ. CDR3 length: 14 residues. With V trimmed by 4 bases and J by 6 bases, 8 bases remained unmatched. The source is a woman in her late teens or twenties with type 1 diabetes. The specimen sequenced was naive CD4+ T cells from blood. This chain connects TRBV5-1 to TRBJ1-2; 8 positions match TRBD1. The chain's CDR3 is CASSRDRSQDGYTF. The CDR3 nucleotides are TGCGCCAGCAGCAGGGACAGGAGCCAGGATGGCTACACCTTC.